What follows are 31 T cell receptor beta chains derived from one specimen sequenced in a study of blood T cells in healthy people across ages. Next came a second PCR, run for roughly 6 to 11 cycles, which used a sample-barcoded 5' primer along with a J-beta primer mix. Each CDR3 protein gets one entry after TCRdb re-called the 5' RACE reads with MiXCR. The sample carries about 1 million distinct CDR3 sequences, roughly 45% recorded once. Sequenced input: blood. Receptors were obtained from a woman aged 55 to 70 in good health.

The rearrangement joins TRBV7-2 to TRBJ1-5, with TRBD1 matching over 10 bases. In germline, CDR1 is SGHTA, CDR2 FQGNSA. The CDR3 loop spans 15 amino acids. V lost 4 bases to trimming and J lost 7 bases; unmatched junction nucleotides: 7. The CDR3 here is CASSSDLDRGQPQHF. The CDR3 nucleotides read TGTGCCAGCAGCTCGGACCTGGACAGGGGGCAGCCCCAGCATTTT.

V gene TRBV5-1 combines with J gene TRBJ2-5; D not certain. CDR3 length: 13 residues. Germline assignment: CDR1 SGHRS and CDR2 YFSETQ. Trimming removed 4 bases at V and 5 bases at J, with 12 bases between. The CDR3 nucleotides read TGCGCCAGCAGCCCCCGGACGATGGAGACCCAGTACTTC. Encoded protein: CASSPRTMETQYF.

The rearrangement joins TRBV12-3 or TRBV12-4 to TRBJ1-6; TRBD1 is a possible D gene (6 bases). The V and J ends lost 2 bases and 5 bases respectively, with 7 bases between them. The CDR3 is 14 residues long. The CDR3 sequence: CASSLRQDNSPLHF. CDR3 sequence (DNA): TGTGCCAGCAGTTTACGACAGGATAATTCACCCCTCCACTTT.

V usage is TRBV6-1 and J usage is TRBJ2-7, with 10 bases that match TRBD1. Matching the DNA end better, TRBJ2-4 makes the J call doubtful. The CDR3 loop spans 13 amino acids. Looked up from germline, CDR1 is MNHNS and CDR2 is SASEGT. The CDR3 nucleotides are TGTGCCAGCAGACGGGGACAGGGGAACATTCAGTACTTC. It is translated as CASRRGQGNIQYF.

The rearrangement joins TRBV9 to TRBJ2-6; D gene uncertain. The CDR3 is made up of 14 amino acids. V was shortened by 0 bases and J by 3 bases, with 4 bases between the two germline ends. Germline V gene sequence: CDR1 SGDLS, CDR2 YYNGEE. CDR3 in DNA: TGTGCCAGCAGCGTAGACTATGGGGCCAACGTCCTGACTTTC. It encodes CASSVDYGANVLTF.

The V gene is TRBV28, the J gene TRBJ2-1; the D gene is possibly TRBD1 (6 bases). Germline CDR1 reads MDHEN; CDR2 reads SYDVKM. The V end was cut by 7 bases, the J end by 4 bases, with 14 bases between. This CDR3 spans 14 amino acids. The CDR3 region is CASIPQGPYNEQFF. For the CDR3, the DNA is TGTGCCAGCATTCCTCAGGGGCCTTACAATGAGCAGTTCTTC.

This clonotype turned up a few times. The CDR3 loop is CASKVGSYSNQPQHF. The CDR3 coding sequence is TGTGCCAGTAAGGTCGGTTCATATAGCAATCAGCCCCAGCATTTT. The chain employs TRBV4-2 and TRBJ1-5; D not certain. V lost 9 bases to trimming and J lost 0 bases, with 15 bases between them. CDR1 LGHNA and CDR2 YNFKEQ come from the germline V gene. The CDR3 is 15 amino acids.

This clonotype has more than one count but fewer than ten. The chain recombines TRBV7-9 with TRBJ2-5; 7 positions agree with TRBD2. The CDR3 totals 13 residues. CDR1 is SEHNR and CDR2 is FQNEAQ in the germline V gene (reference sequence). Trimming at V came to 8 bases and at J to 5 bases, leaving 8 bases not matched to a gene. This chain's CDR3 is CASAQREDETQYF. The CDR3 bases are TGTGCCAGCGCCCAACGGGAGGATGAGACCCAGTACTTC.

The rearrangement links TRBV11-1 to TRBJ2-7, with TRBD1 matching over 12 bases. Germline-derived CDR1 and CDR2 are SGHAT and FQDESV (reference sequence). V shed 2 bases and J 7 bases; nucleotides not matched to a gene: 24. The CDR3 consists of 21 residues. The CDR3 coding sequence is TGTGCCAGCAGCTTACCACCTACGGGACAGGGGGCTACAGGTGGAAGTTATGAGCAGTACTTC. Translated: CASSLPPTGQGATGGSYEQYF.

A note on this clonotype: One end of the junction fails to match germline, which may point to a read error. The rearrangement uses TRBV7-2 and TRBJ1-6, with no clear D. The CDR3 runs to 15 residues. Germline V gene lookup returns CDR1 SGHTA and CDR2 FQGNSA. The CDR3 protein is CAGSLRSSYNSPLHF. In DNA form, the CDR3 reads TGTGCCGGCAGCTTACGGAGCTCCTATAATTCACCCCTCCACTTT.

The V gene is TRBV13, the J gene TRBJ2-5; TRBD1 agrees at 11 bases. The germline gives CDR1 PRHDT, CDR2 FYEKMQ (reference sequence). The CDR3 spans 13 residues. V was pared by 5 bases and J by 11 bases, with 7 bases of the junction left unmatched. CDR3 coding DNA: TGTGCCAGCAGCCCAGGGACAGGGGGTAAGCAGTACTTC. Translated: CASSPGTGGKQYF. Full variable domain (remainder filled in from reference TRBV13 and TRBJ2-5): AAGVIQSPRHLIKEKRETATLKCYPIPRHDTVYWYQQGPGQDPQFLISFYEKMQSDKGSIPDRFSAQQFSDYHSELNMSSLELGDSALYFCASSPGTGGKQYFGPGTRLLVL.

V and J are TRBV2 and TRBJ2-1; no clear D gene. TRBJ2-7 matches the DNA end more closely, so the J call is doubtful. The germline V gene has CDR1 SNHLY and CDR2 FYNNEI. The CDR3 spans 11 residues. CDR3 DNA: TGTGCCAGCACTTCCTACAATGAGCAGTACTTC. Protein product: CASTSYNEQYF.

The chain uses TRBV5-4 and TRBJ2-7, with D maybe TRBD1 (5 bases). V was clipped by 4 bases and J by 4 bases, with 12 bases between them. Germline V gene lookup returns CDR1 SGHNT and CDR2 YYREEE (reference sequence). The CDR3 length is 13 residues. Here the CDR3 DNA reads TGTGCCAGCAGCCGCCAAGGGGTTTACGAGCAGTACTTC. It encodes CASSRQGVYEQYF.

This chain connects TRBV27 to TRBJ1-4; D may be TRBD1 (6 bases). This CDR3 is built from 15 residues. V lost 5 bases to trimming and J lost 3 bases, with 13 bases between them. CDR1 is MNHEY and CDR2 is SMNVEV in the germline V gene (reference sequence). As DNA, the CDR3 is TGTGCCAGCAGTCTCACAGGGTTTCCTAATGAAAAACTGTTTTTT. Translated, it gives CASSLTGFPNEKLFF.

This clonotype was seen a handful of times. A much larger clone lies one base from this, so it may be a read error. This chain uses TRBV7-3 with TRBJ2-1; the match to TRBD2 covers 11 bases. The J call is doubtful: the DNA matches TRBJ2-7 better. The CDR3 covers 18 residues. The V gene's germline CDR1 is SGHTA and CDR2 FQGTGA. This chain's CDR3 is CASSSGLAVKSSYNEQYF. The DNA of the CDR3 is TGTGCCAGCAGTTCGGGACTAGCGGTTAAAAGCTCCTACAATGAGCAGTACTTC.

This clonotype has at least ten counts. The rearrangement joins TRBV20-1 to TRBJ2-7; TRBD2 agrees at 9 bases. The CDR3 runs 12 residues. Unmatched junction bases numbered 1, after V lost 4 bases and J lost 3 bases. The germline CDR1 and CDR2 sequences are DFQATT and SNEGSKA (reference sequence). CDR3 protein: CSATAGGYEQYF. Written as DNA, the CDR3 is TGCAGTGCTACAGCGGGAGGCTACGAGCAGTACTTC.

V usage is TRBV6-2 or TRBV6-3 and J usage is TRBJ2-1, with TRBD1 matching over 7 bases. The J call may be in error: the DNA end matches TRBJ2-7 better. This CDR3 contains 19 residues. Germline V CDR1 and CDR2: MNHEY, SVGEGT. The CDR3 is CASSYPLGQLEARTDEQYF. In DNA form, the CDR3 reads TGTGCCAGCAGTTACCCACTGGGACAGCTAGAAGCAAGAACCGACGAGCAGTACTTC.

The sample holds many counts of this clonotype. The chain couples TRBV7-9 to TRBJ2-7; 7 bases are a match to TRBD1. This CDR3 comprises 13 residues. Germline V gives CDR1 SEHNR, CDR2 FQNEAQ (reference sequence). V dropped 6 bases and J dropped 1; count of bases not matched to a gene: 3. CDR3 DNA: TGTGCCAGCAGTTCGACAGGGTCCTACGAGCAGTACTTC. Encoded protein: CASSSTGSYEQYF. Full variable domain (outside the CDR3, taken from reference TRBV7-9 and TRBJ2-7): DTGVSQNPRHKITKRGQNVTFRCDPISEHNRLYWYRQTLGQGPEFLTYFQNEAQLEKSRLLSDRFSAERPKGSFSTLEIQRTEQGDSAMYLCASSSTGSYEQYFGPGTRLTVT.

This clonotype showed up many times. The rearrangement joins TRBV27 to TRBJ2-7; D unclear. The CDR3 covers 10 residues. CDR1 and CDR2 from the germline V gene are MNHEY and SMNVEV (reference sequence). The germline V and J ends were trimmed by 5 bases and 7 bases, with 6 bases remaining between them. CDR3 region: CASSLTEQYF. CDR3 nucleotides: TGTGCCAGCAGTCTAACAGAGCAGTACTTC.

The chain combines TRBV3-1 with TRBJ2-7; D remains unclear. CDR3 size: 13 residues. Between the trimmed V and J ends, which lost 0 bases and 5 bases, there was a span of 8 bases. In germline, CDR1 is LGHDT, CDR2 YNNKEL (reference sequence). CDR3 in DNA: TGTGCCAGCAGCCAAGAGAGCAGGAACGAGCAGTACTTC. Encoded protein: CASSQESRNEQYF.

This clonotype appeared many times. The V and J genes are TRBV29-1 and TRBJ2-1; D is unresolved. CDR1 SQVTM and CDR2 ANQGSEA come from the germline V gene. The V gene lost 2 bases and the J gene lost 10 bases, with 9 bases spanning the gap. This CDR3 has 11 residues. The CDR3 here is CSVEFRREQFF. DNA of the CDR3: TGCAGCGTTGAATTTCGGCGCGAGCAGTTCTTC.

This clonotype was found a few times. V gene TRBV24-1 combines with J gene TRBJ1-2; 7 nucleotides match TRBD1. The CDR3 loop spans 17 amino acids. Losses at the gene ends were 1 base for V and 6 bases for J; bases not matched to a gene: 13. The germline V gene has CDR1 KGHDR and CDR2 SFDVKD. CDR3 loop: CATSDFGSGQRKNGYTF. CDR3 nucleotide sequence: TGTGCCACCAGTGATTTTGGGTCGGGACAGAGGAAAAATGGCTACACCTTC.

The chain links TRBV2 to TRBJ2-1; TRBD1 matches at 7 bases. The CDR3 loop spans 15 amino acids. Germline assignment: CDR1 SNHLY and CDR2 FYNNEI. Trimming took 6 bases from V and 0 from J; bases not matched to a gene: 5. The CDR3 loop reads CASRADRVSYNEQFF. In DNA form, the CDR3 reads TGTGCCAGCAGAGCCGACAGGGTCTCCTACAATGAGCAGTTCTTC.

This clonotype occurred many times. The CDR3 region has the DNA TGTGCCAGCAGCTTAGTTCGGGACTATGGCTACACCTTC. Translating it yields CASSLVRDYGYTF. The chain is built from TRBV7-2 and TRBJ1-2, with D hard to call. This CDR3 spans 13 amino acids. Germline V lookup: CDR1 SGHTA, CDR2 FQGNSA. Deletions cut 1 base from V and 3 bases from J, with 6 bases between.

This chain joins TRBV11-2 and TRBJ2-1, with TRBD1 matching 7 bases. Losses at the gene ends were 0 bases for V and 15 bases for J; bases not matched to a gene: 8. CDR3 length: 13 residues. CDR1 and CDR2 from the germline V gene are SGHAT and FQNNGV. In nucleotides, the CDR3 is TGTGCCAGCAGCTTAGAATGGGACAGACAGGTGTTCTTC. Amino acids: CASSLEWDRQVFF.

In its sample, this clonotype was seen a few times. This chain connects TRBV9 to TRBJ2-3; 11 bases match TRBD2. Germline values: CDR1 SGDLS, CDR2 YYNGEE. This CDR3 spans 16 amino acids. V dropped 0 bases and J dropped 0; count of bases not matched to a gene: 0. CDR3 sequence: CASSVGTSGSTDTQYF. In DNA, the CDR3 is TGTGCCAGCAGCGTAGGGACTAGCGGGAGCACAGATACGCAGTATTTT. Variable domain in full (rest from reference TRBV9 and TRBJ2-3): DSGVTQTPKHLITATGQRVTLRCSPRSGDLSVYWYQQSLDQGLQFLIQYYNGEERAKGNILERFSAQQFPDLHSELNLSSLELGDSALYFCASSVGTSGSTDTQYFGPGTRLTVL.

The table lists this clonotype with a count of one. Possible read error: a much larger clone is one base away. This chain joins TRBV11-2 and TRBJ2-1; tentative D call: TRBD2 (5 bases). The CDR3 is made up of 15 amino acids. The germline CDR1 and CDR2 sequences are SGHAT and FQNNGV. The chain's CDR3 is CASSLVASSYDEQFF. CDR3 in DNA: TGTGCCAGCAGCTTAGTGGCTAGCTCCTACGATGAGCAGTTCTTC. Combining the CDR3 with reference TRBV11-2 and TRBJ2-1 gives the whole variable domain EAGVAQSPRYKIIEKRQSVAFWCNPISGHATLYWYQQILGQGPKLLIQFQNNGVVDDSQLPKDRFSAERLKGVDSTLKIQPAKLEDSAVYLCASSLVASSYDEQFFGPGTRLTVL.

The gene calls are TRBV27 and TRBJ2-7; TRBD2 matches at 9 bases. CDR3 length: 14 residues. Germline V CDR1 and CDR2: MNHEY, SMNVEV (reference sequence). V lost 2 bases and J lost 5; bases outside the gene matches: 4. CDR3 sequence (DNA): TGTGCCAGCAGTTTACTAGCGGGATCCAACGAGCAGTACTTC. Protein product: CASSLLAGSNEQYF.

CDR3 residues: CATSRAPRGSTDTQYF. CDR3 nucleotide sequence: TGTGCCACCAGCAGAGCCCCGAGAGGGAGCACAGATACGCAGTATTTT. The genes are TRBV15 and TRBJ2-3; TRBD2 is a possible D gene (5 bases). The germline V gene encodes CDR1 LNHNV and CDR2 YYDKDF (reference sequence). This CDR3 has 16 residues. Between the trimmed V and J ends, which lost 1 base and 0 bases, there was a span of 11 bases.

This clonotype was counted between two and nine times. This sequence joins TRBV6-6 and TRBJ2-5, with TRBD1 matching 8 bases. The V gene end was trimmed by 6 bases and the J gene end by 5 bases; junction bases not matched to a gene: 8. Germline V gives CDR1 MNHNY, CDR2 SVGAGI (reference sequence). CDR3 length equals 14 residues. DNA of the CDR3: TGTGCCAGCAGCTTAGACAGGGGCAGTGAGACCCAGTACTTC. Translation: CASSLDRGSETQYF.

This sequence joins TRBV7-8 and TRBJ1-2; 7 bases are a match to TRBD1. The V gene end was trimmed by 1 base and the J gene end by 4 bases; junction bases not matched to a gene: 6. CDR1 is SGHVS and CDR2 is FQNEAQ in the germline V gene. This CDR3 region has 15 residues. In DNA form, the CDR3 reads TGTGCCAGCAGCTTAGGGGGACAGAGGGGCTATGGCTACACCTTC. Translating gives CASSLGGQRGYGYTF.